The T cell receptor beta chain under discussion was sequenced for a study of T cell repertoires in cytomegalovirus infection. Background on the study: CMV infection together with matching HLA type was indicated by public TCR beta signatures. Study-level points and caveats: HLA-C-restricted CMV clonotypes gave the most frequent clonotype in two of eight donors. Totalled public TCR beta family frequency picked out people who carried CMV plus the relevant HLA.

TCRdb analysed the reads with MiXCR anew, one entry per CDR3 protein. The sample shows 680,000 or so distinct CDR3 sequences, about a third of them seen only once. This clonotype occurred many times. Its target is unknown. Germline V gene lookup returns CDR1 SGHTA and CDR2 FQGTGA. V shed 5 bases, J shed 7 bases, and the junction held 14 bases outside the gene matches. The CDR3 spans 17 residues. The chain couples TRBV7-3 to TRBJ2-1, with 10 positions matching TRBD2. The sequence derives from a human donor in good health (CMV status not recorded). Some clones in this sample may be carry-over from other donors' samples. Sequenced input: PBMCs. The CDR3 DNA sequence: TGTGCCAGCAGCACCTCCGGGGGAGCGGGGGGGCTGAATGAGCAGTTCTTC. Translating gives CASSTSGGAGGLNEQFF.